This is a list of T cell receptor beta chains from one sample in a study of beta chain features in type 1 diabetes. Generated by immunoSEQ multiplex PCR, the TCRdb table keeps only in-frame clones and is missing some. The sample lists a few hundred thousand clones, approximately 13% occurring once. Sequenced sample: naive CD4+ T cells from blood. These receptors came from a woman under 30 with type 1 diabetes. The CDR3 runs from the conserved cysteine through the conserved F or W. Fields, in order: J gene, D gene, V gene, clone size, CDR3 DNA, CDR3 protein. The D gene is left open where the match is weak. Where a row states a size, it is once, few, many or the class of an expanded clone; other rows omit it.

>TRBJ2-1|NA|TRBV30|few
TGTGCCTGGACCGCGGGTCAATCCTACAATGAGCAGTTCTTC
CAWTAGQSYNEQFF
>TRBJ1-1|NA|TRBV18|NA
TGTGCCAGCTCACCTGCCGGGTCAGGGTTGACTGAAGCTTTCTTT
CASSPAGSGLTEAFF
>TRBJ2-1|NA|TRBV13|few
TGTGCCAGCAGCTTTGGAGAGGGCTCGGTCTATGAGCAGTTCTTC
CASSFGEGSVYEQFF
>TRBJ2-2|TRBD1|TRBV28|few
TGTGCCAGCACCTCGGGACAGGGGGCCGGTACCGGGGAGCTGTTTTTT
CASTSGQGAGTGELFF
>TRBJ2-4|NA|TRBV30|NA
TGTGCCTCGGGAAGCGGAGCCAAAAACATTCAGTACTTC
CASGSGAKNIQYF
>TRBJ2-3|NA|TRBV18|NA
TGTGCCAGCTCACCTCGTACAGATACGCAGTATTTT
CASSPRTDTQYF
>TRBJ1-2|NA|TRBV5-4|once
TGTGCCAGCAGCTTGTCAGACATAGGTGGCTACACCTTC
CASSLSDIGGYTF
>TRBJ2-3|NA|TRBV7-3|NA
TGTGCCAGCAGCTTAATTGCCTCCCGAGGGGATACGCAGTATTTT
CASSLIASRGDTQYF
>TRBJ2-3|TRBD2|TRBV11-2|few
TGTGCCAGCAGCTCTCGGACTAGCGGAAGCACAGATACGCAGTATTTT
CASSSRTSGSTDTQYF
>TRBJ1-1|NA|TRBV29-1|NA
TGCAGCGTCTTGAACACTGAAGCTTTCTTT
CSVLNTEAFF
>TRBJ1-5|NA|TRBV28|few
TGTGCCAGCTCACTGGGGGGGGATTATAGCAATCAGCCCCAGCATTTT
CASSLGGDYSNQPQHF
>TRBJ2-1|NA|TRBV6-4|NA
TGTGCCAGCCCTTACCGGGGGGCTTCCTACTACAATGAGCAGTTCTTC
CASPYRGASYYNEQFF
>TRBJ2-7|TRBD2|TRBV19|few
TGTGCCAGTAGTATCCCGGGACTAGGCTACGAGCAGTACTTC
CASSIPGLGYEQYF
>TRBJ2-7|TRBD2|TRBV28|few
TGTGCCAGCAGTTTAGCGACTAGCGGGAGGGCGGCCTACGAGCAGTACTTC
CASSLATSGRAAYEQYF